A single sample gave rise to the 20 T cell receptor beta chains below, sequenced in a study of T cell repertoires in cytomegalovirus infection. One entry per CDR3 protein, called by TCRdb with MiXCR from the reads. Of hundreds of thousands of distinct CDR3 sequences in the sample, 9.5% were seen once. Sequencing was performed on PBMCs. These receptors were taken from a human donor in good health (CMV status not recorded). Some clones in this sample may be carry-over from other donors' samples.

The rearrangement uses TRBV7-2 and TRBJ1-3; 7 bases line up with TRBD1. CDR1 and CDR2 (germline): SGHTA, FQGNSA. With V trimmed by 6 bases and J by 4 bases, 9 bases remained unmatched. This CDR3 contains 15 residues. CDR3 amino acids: CASSLWGTEGNTIYF. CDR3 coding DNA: TGTGCCAGCAGTTTATGGGGGACAGAAGGAAACACCATATATTTT.

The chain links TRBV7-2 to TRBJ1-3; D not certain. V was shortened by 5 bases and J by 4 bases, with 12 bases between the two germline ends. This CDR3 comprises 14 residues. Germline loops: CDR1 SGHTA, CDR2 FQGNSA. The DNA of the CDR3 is TGTGCCAGCAGCCTCTCGGACGGAGGAAACACCATATATTTT. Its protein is CASSLSDGGNTIYF.

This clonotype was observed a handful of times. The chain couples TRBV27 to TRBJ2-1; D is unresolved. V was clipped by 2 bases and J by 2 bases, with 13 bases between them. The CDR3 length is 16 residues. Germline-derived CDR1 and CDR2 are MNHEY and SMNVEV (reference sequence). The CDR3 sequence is CASSLIPTRPYNEQFF. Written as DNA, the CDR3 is TGTGCCAGCAGTTTAATCCCCACAAGGCCCTACAATGAGCAGTTCTTC.

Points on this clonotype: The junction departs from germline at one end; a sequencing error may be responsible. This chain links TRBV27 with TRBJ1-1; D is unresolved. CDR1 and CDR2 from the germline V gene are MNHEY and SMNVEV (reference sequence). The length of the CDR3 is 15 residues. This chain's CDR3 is CASSLIGMPNSEASF. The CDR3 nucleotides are TGTGCCAGCAGTTTAATAGGTATGCCAAATAGTGAAGCTTCCTTT.

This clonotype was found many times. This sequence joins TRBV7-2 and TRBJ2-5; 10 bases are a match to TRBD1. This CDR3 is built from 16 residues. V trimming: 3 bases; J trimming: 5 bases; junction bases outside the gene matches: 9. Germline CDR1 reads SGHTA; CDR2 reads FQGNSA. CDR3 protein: CASSFIRQGAGETQYF. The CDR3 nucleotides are TGTGCCAGCAGCTTTATTCGACAGGGGGCCGGGGAGACCCAGTACTTC.

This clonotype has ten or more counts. CDR3 bases: TGCAGTGCTAGGGGGTTAGGGACAAAAAAAAGCACAGATACGCAGTATTTT. Its translation: CSARGLGTKKSTDTQYF. V gene TRBV20-1 combines with J gene TRBJ2-3, with a possible D match to TRBD1 (6 bases). This CDR3 comprises 17 residues. V lost 3 bases and J lost 0, with 19 bases in between. Germline-derived CDR1 and CDR2 are DFQATT and SNEGSKA (reference sequence).

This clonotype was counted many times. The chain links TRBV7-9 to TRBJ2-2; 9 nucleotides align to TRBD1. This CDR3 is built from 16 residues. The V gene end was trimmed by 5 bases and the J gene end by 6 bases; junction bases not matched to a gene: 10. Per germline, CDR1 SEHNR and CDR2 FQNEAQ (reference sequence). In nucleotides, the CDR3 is TGTGCCAGCAGCCGGCGGACAGGGGCCAACGCCGGGGAGCTGTTTTTT. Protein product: CASSRRTGANAGELFF.

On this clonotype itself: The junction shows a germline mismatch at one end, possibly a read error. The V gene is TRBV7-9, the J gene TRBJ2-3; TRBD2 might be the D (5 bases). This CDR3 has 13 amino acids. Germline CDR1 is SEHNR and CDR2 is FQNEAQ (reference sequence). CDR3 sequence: CASSLLAKDSQYF. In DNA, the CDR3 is TGTGCCAGCAGCTTATTAGCGAAAGATTCGCAGTATTTT.

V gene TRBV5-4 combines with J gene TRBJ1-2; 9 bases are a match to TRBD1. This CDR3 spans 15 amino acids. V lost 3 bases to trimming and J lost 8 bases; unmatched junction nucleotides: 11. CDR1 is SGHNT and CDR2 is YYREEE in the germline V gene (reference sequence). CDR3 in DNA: TGTGCCAGCAGCTCAAACAGGGGGCGAGTAAGCGGCTACACCTTC. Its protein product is CASSSNRGRVSGYTF. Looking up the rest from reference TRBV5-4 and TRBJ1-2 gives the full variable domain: ETGVTQSPTHLIKTRGQQVTLRCSSQSGHNTVSWYQQALGQGPQFIFQYYREEENGRGNFPPRFSGLQFPNYSSELNVNALELDDSALYLCASSSNRGRVSGYTFGSGTRLTVV.

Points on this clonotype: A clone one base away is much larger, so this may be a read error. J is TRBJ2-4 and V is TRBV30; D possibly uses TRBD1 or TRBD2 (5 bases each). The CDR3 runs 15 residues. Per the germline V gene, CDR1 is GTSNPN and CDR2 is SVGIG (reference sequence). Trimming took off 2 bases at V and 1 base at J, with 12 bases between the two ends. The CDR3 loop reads CAWSPMGRAKNIQYF. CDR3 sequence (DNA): TGTGCCTGGAGTCCGATGGGACGGGCCAAAAACATTCAGTACTTC.

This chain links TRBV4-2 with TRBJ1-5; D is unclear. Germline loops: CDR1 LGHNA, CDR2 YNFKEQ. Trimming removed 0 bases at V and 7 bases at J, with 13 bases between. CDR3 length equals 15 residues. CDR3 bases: TGTGCCAGCAGCCAAGATCTAGGGAATAGACAGCCCCAGCATTTT. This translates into CASSQDLGNRQPQHF.

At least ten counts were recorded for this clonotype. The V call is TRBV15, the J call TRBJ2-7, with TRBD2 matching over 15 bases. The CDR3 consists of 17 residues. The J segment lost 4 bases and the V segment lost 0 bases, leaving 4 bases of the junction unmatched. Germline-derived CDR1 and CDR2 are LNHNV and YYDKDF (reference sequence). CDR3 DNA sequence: TGTGCCACCAGCAGAGAAGGGGGACTAGCGGGAGGTTACGAGCAGTACTTC. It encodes CATSREGGLAGGYEQYF.

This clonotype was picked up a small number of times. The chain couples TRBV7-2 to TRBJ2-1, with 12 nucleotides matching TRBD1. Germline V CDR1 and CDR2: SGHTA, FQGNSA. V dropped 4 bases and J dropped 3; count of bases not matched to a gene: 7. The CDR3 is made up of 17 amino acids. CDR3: CASSSGQGALGYNEQFF. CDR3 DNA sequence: TGTGCCAGCAGCTCGGGACAGGGGGCGTTAGGCTACAATGAGCAGTTCTTC.

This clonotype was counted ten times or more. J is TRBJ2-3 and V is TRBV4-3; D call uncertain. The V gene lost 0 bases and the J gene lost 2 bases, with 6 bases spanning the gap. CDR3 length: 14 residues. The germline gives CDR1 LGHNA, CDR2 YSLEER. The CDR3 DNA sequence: TGCGCCAGCAGCCAAGATGACTCCACAGATACGCAGTATTTT. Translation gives CASSQDDSTDTQYF.

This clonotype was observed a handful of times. CDR3 region: CASSRTQLTEAFF. The CDR3 DNA reads as TGTGCCAGCAGTCGGACACAACTCACTGAAGCTTTCTTT. The genes are TRBV11-2 and TRBJ1-1, with D perhaps matching TRBD1 (5 bases). The CDR3 sequence is 13 residues long. The ends were cut back, 6 bases at V and 4 bases at J, with 12 bases in the middle. In germline, CDR1 is SGHAT, CDR2 FQNNGV.

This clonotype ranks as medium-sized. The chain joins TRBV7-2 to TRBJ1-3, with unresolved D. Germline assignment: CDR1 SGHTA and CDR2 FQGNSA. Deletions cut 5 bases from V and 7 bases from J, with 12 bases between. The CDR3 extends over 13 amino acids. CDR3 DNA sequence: TGTGCCAGCAGCACCACTTGGCGGAACACCATATATTTT. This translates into CASSTTWRNTIYF.

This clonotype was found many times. CDR3 amino acids: CASSLENRPYEQYF. The DNA of the CDR3 is TGTGCCAGCAGCTTAGAGAACAGGCCCTACGAGCAGTACTTC. This chain joins TRBV7-8 and TRBJ2-7, with a possible D match to TRBD1 (5 bases). The CDR3 covers 14 residues. V lost 1 base, J lost 2 bases, and 9 bases lay in between. The germline gives CDR1 SGHVS, CDR2 FQNEAQ.

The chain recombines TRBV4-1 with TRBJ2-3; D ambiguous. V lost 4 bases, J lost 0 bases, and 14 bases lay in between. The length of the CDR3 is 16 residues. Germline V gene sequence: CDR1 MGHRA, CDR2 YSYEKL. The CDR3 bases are TGCGCCAGCAGCCCTCAGGAGTTGCAGAGCACAGATACGCAGTATTTT. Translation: CASSPQELQSTDTQYF.

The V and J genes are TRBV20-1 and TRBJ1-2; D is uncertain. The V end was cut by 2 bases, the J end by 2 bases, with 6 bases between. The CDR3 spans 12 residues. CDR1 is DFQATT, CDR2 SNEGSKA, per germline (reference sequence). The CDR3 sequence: CSARTLNYGYTF. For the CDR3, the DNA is TGCAGTGCTAGAACGTTAAACTATGGCTACACCTTC.

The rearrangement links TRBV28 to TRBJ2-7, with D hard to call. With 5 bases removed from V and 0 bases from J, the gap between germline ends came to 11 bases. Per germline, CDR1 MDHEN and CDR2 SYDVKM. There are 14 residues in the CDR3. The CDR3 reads CASSATSGSYEQYF. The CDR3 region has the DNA TGTGCCAGCAGTGCAACCTCGGGCTCCTACGAGCAGTACTTC.